This T cell receptor (beta chain) comes out of a study of shared clonotypes between healthy human individuals. Study summary: For every donor, three CD4 naive, three CD4 memory, two CD8 naive and one CD8 memory plates were used.

Sequencing was performed with immunoSEQ multiplex PCR; in TCRdb, only in-frame clones are kept and a portion is missing. The data show approximately 2.1 million clones, 85% to 95% seen once. Study-level points and caveats: Approximately 4.5% was the fraction of naive CD4 clonotypes found shared across four donors. It was the non-shared clonotypes that had lower generation probabilities than clonotypes shared by all four donors.

About this clone: Antigen unknown.

V gave up 4 bases and J gave up 5 bases, with 6 bases separating them. This CDR3 has 12 residues. Germline V gives CDR1 MDHEN, CDR2 SYDVKM. The sequencing input was naive CD4+ T cells from PBMCs. The subset is: CD45RA+ positively selected. The sequence was collected from a man younger than 35 in good health. Some clones in this sample may be carry-over from other donors' samples. The chain recombines TRBV28 with TRBJ1-5, with D tentatively TRBD1 (5 bases). CDR3 amino acids: CASSWGYQPQHF. The CDR3 bases are TGTGCCAGCAGTTGGGGGTATCAGCCCCAGCATTTT.